These 8 T cell receptor beta chains share one sample of origin, sequenced in a study of Graves' ophthalmopathy and Graves' hyperthyroidism. RNA transcripts were the source from which TCR beta CDR3 regions were amplified. An opening RT-PCR round employed HTBI primers and preceded a second-round multiplex PCR. One entry per CDR3 protein results from TCRdb running MiXCR on the multiplex PCR reads. The top ten hold roughly 39% of the sample, which has 200,000 to 250,000 distinct CDR3 sequences, roughly 21% seen once. Sequencing was performed on peripheral blood. These receptors were collected from a woman between 50 and 59 years old with Graves' ophthalmopathy.

This clonotype has at least ten counts. This chain connects TRBV5-1 to TRBJ1-5; tentatively, D is TRBD1 (5 bases). The CDR3 covers 13 residues. V was pared by 4 bases and J by 5 bases, with 10 bases between. Germline assignment: CDR1 SGHRS and CDR2 YFSETQ. The CDR3 reads CASSPEGHQPQHF. The DNA of the CDR3 is TGCGCCAGCAGCCCTGAGGGGCATCAGCCCCAGCATTTT.

In its sample, this clonotype was seen many times. V usage is TRBV5-1 and J usage is TRBJ1-2; D call uncertain. The V end lost 3 bases, the J end lost 3 bases, and 9 bases lay between the germline ends. Germline V gene lookup returns CDR1 SGHRS and CDR2 YFSETQ. This CDR3 comprises 13 residues. The CDR3 DNA is TGCGCCAGCAGCTCCAATGGGGACTATGGCTACACCTTC. Amino acids: CASSSNGDYGYTF.

This chain connects TRBV20-1 to TRBJ1-1; possible D gene TRBD1, 5 bases. Germline V CDR1 and CDR2: DFQATT, SNEGSKA (reference sequence). The CDR3 is made up of 13 amino acids. The V end lost 1 base, the J end lost 7 bases, and 13 bases lay between the germline ends. The CDR3 DNA sequence: TGCAGTGCTAGAGGGGGACTAGCGGGTGAAGCTTTCTTT. Translation gives CSARGGLAGEAFF.

This clonotype occurred a few times. CDR3 in DNA: TGTGCCAGCAGCTTAATTTCAGGGGTGAAGTTCTTC. It translates to CASSLISGVKFF. V gene TRBV7-3 combines with J gene TRBJ2-1, with D possibly matching TRBD1 (6 bases). CDR1 is SGHTA and CDR2 is FQGTGA in the germline V gene. Trimming stripped 1 base from V and 14 bases from J, with 12 bases between. The CDR3 consists of 12 residues.

This clonotype is a singleton in its sample. The V gene is TRBV11-2, the J gene TRBJ2-5, with TRBD2 matching 7 bases. V trimming: 5 bases; J trimming: 7 bases; junction bases outside the gene matches: 10. The CDR3 has 14 amino acids. Germline assignment: CDR1 SGHAT and CDR2 FQNNGV. CDR3: CASSGGGLEGTQYF. The CDR3 nucleotides are TGTGCCAGCAGCGGCGGCGGACTAGAGGGGACCCAGTACTTC.

This clonotype came up many times. The chain carries TRBV9 and TRBJ2-7, with D perhaps TRBD2 (6 bases). V lost 0 bases and J lost 0, with 13 bases in between. CDR3 size: 16 residues. CDR1 and CDR2 from the germline V gene are SGDLS and YYNGEE. The CDR3 reads CASSVGGRFGSYEQYF. In DNA, the CDR3 is TGTGCCAGCAGCGTAGGAGGGAGGTTTGGCTCCTACGAGCAGTACTTC.

V and J are TRBV3-1 and TRBJ2-4; possible D gene TRBD1, 6 bases. CDR1 and CDR2 (germline): LGHDT, YNNKEL (reference sequence). V lost 3 bases and J lost 6, with 9 bases in between. The length of the CDR3 is 13 residues. For the CDR3, the DNA is TGTGCCAGCAGCCAGGACAGACTAAACATTCAGTACTTC. Its translation: CASSQDRLNIQYF.

This clonotype was observed at least ten times. The chain is built from TRBV5-1 and TRBJ2-7, with D perhaps matching TRBD1 or TRBD2 (5 bases each). The CDR3 contains 15 residues. Germline V lookup: CDR1 SGHRS, CDR2 YFSETQ. The V gene lost 3 bases and the J gene lost 0 bases, with 13 bases spanning the gap. CDR3 nucleotides: TGCGCCAGCAGCTCCGGGGCGGTCAACTCCTACGAGCAGTACTTC. Protein product: CASSSGAVNSYEQYF. Variable domain in full (rest from reference TRBV5-1 and TRBJ2-7): KAGVTQTPRYLIKTRGQQVTLSCSPISGHRSVSWYQQTPGQGLQFLFEYFSETQRNKGNFPGRFSGRQFSNSRSEMNVSTLELGDSALYLCASSSGAVNSYEQYFGPGTRLTVT.